This T cell receptor (beta chain) was sequenced for a study of T-cell reconstitution after alpha-beta-depleted transplantation in children (TCRdb year 2016). About the investigation overall: Using TCR repertoire profiling, the study followed T-cell immune reconstitution in a quantitative way in children after TCRalphabeta/CD19-depleted allogeneic hematopoietic cell transplantation.

The treatment or condition label, as the study defines it: allogeneic hematopoietic cell transplantation with graft depleted of TCRalphabeta T cells and CD19 B cells. TCRalphabeta/CD19-depleted allogeneic hematopoietic cell grafts were given to the transplant recipients, all of whom were children. The library was generated by PCR. The sequencer was an Illumina HiSeq 2500. Molecular barcoding was employed in the preparation of TCR libraries, with unique molecular identifiers being used to normalize TCRbeta repertoire quantification. Starting from the raw public reads, TCRdb applied fastp trimming at Q25, assembled clones with MiXCR and retained in-frame beta chains. One record per CDR3 amino acid sequence lists the most common genes and DNA. This sample comprises about 98,000 distinct CDR3 sequences, about 25% of them detected only once. 20% to 25% of the sample is taken by the ten largest. About this clonotype itself: Which antigen it targets is not known. It has no much larger one-base neighbor in the sample; base qualities were not kept.

Here is what the overall study found, with its caveats: In some patients, the high TCRbeta diversity seen at day 60 was put down to recipient T cells and intrathymic progenitors that had survived conditioning. Over subsequent months, a decline in hyperexpanded clone frequencies was noted, and after one year, T-cell counts and TCRbeta diversity were mostly ascribed to newly produced T cells. Apparently early alphabetaT-cell count recovery about two months after transplant reportedly relied on only several hundred rapidly expanded clones derived from non-depleted graft cells.

This receptor was obtained from a boy aged 2-9 years with acute lymphoblastic leukemia, due to receive a stem cell transplant. The sample here was PBMCs, taken before TCRalphabeta/CD19-depleted stem cell transplant.

The DNA is as follows: TGCGCCAGCAGCCAAGAAACCCAGGGTAAAGCCCAGCATTTT. Protein translation: CASSQETQGKAQHF. This chain joins TRBV4-3 to TRBJ1-5; the D gene is possibly TRBD1, with 5 bases matching. At the junction V is shortened by 0 bases and J by 11 bases, with 14 bases in between. The CDR3 runs 14 amino acids, cysteine and phenylalanine included. This entry keeps only the CDR3 DNA: 42 bases, framed from base 1. Reading the germline V gene gives CDR1 LGHNA and CDR2 YSLEER.